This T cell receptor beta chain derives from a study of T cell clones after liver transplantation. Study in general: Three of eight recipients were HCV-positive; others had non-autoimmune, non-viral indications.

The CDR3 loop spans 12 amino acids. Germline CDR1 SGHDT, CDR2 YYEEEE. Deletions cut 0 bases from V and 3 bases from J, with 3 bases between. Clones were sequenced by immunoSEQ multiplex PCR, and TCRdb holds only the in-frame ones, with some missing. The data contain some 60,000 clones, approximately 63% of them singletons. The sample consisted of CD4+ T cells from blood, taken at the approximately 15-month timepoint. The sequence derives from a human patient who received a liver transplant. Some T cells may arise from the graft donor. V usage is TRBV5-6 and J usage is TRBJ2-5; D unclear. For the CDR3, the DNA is TGTGCCAGCAGCTTGGGTGAAGAGACCCAGTACTTC. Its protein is CASSLGEETQYF.